One sample yielded the 21 T cell receptor beta chains listed below, sequenced in a study of shared clonotypes between healthy human individuals. Generated by immunoSEQ multiplex PCR, the TCRdb table keeps only in-frame clones and is missing some. The sample shows roughly 2.6 million clones, approximately 92% of them seen only once. The sequenced material came from naive CD4+ T cells sorted from blood. Sample subset: CD45RA+ positively selected. These receptors all come from a man younger than 30 in good health.

The chain links TRBV18 to TRBJ2-4; D gene uncertain. V was pared by 5 bases and J by 3 bases, with 11 bases between. CDR1 is KGHSH and CDR2 is LQKENI in the germline V gene. The length of the CDR3 is 14 residues. The CDR3, as DNA: TGTGCCAGCTCATCAGGCCTAGACAAAAACATTCAGTACTTC. This encodes CASSSGLDKNIQYF.

The chain combines TRBV5-1 with TRBJ2-7; 7 bases agree with TRBD2. This CDR3 contains 15 residues. Germline assignment: CDR1 SGHRS and CDR2 YFSETQ. J was trimmed by 3 bases and V by 2 bases; bases with no gene match: 8. This CDR3 is CASSFHTGRNYEQYF. The CDR3 DNA sequence: TGCGCCAGCAGCTTCCATACCGGGAGGAACTACGAGCAGTACTTC. Supplemented by reference TRBV5-1 and TRBJ2-7, the full variable domain reads KAGVTQTPRYLIKTRGQQVTLSCSPISGHRSVSWYQQTPGQGLQFLFEYFSETQRNKGNFPGRFSGRQFSNSRSEMNVSTLELGDSALYLCASSFHTGRNYEQYFGPGTRLTVT.

CDR3 DNA sequence: TGCGCCAGCAGCGTATCTACGACAGGGGTGGGAGATACGCAGTATTTT. This translates into CASSVSTTGVGDTQYF. The rearrangement joins TRBV10-1 to TRBJ2-3; 8 nucleotides line up with TRBD1. V gave up 6 bases and J gave up 5 bases; unmatched junction bases: 13. CDR1 and CDR2 (germline): WNHNN, SYGVQD (reference sequence). CDR3 size: 16 residues.

This chain links TRBV18 with TRBJ1-2; D possibly corresponds to TRBD1 (6 bases). The germline CDR1 and CDR2 sequences are KGHSH and LQKENI. The CDR3 contains 15 residues. The V and J ends lost 3 bases and 2 bases respectively, with 13 bases between them. As DNA, the CDR3 is TGTGCCAGCTCACCCACAGGGTGGGAGAACTATGGCTACACCTTC. It yields the protein CASSPTGWENYGYTF.

The rearrangement joins TRBV27 to TRBJ2-7, with TRBD2 matching over 7 bases. The CDR3 is made up of 15 amino acids. V shed 1 base, J shed 2 bases, and the junction held 5 bases outside the gene matches. CDR1 is MNHEY and CDR2 is SMNVEV in the germline V gene (reference sequence). The DNA of the CDR3 is TGTGCCAGCAGTTTATACGCTAGCGGCGCCTACGAGCAGTACTTC. Translating gives CASSLYASGAYEQYF.

This clone has only a few counts. The V and J genes are TRBV30 and TRBJ1-1; D not certain. CDR3 length equals 12 residues. Germline V lookup: CDR1 GTSNPN, CDR2 SVGIG (reference sequence). Trimming shortened V by 5 bases and J by 4 bases, and 11 bases separated the two germline ends. Written as DNA, the CDR3 is TGTGCCTGGGGCTCGGTACGCACTGAAGCTTTCTTT. Translated, it gives CAWGSVRTEAFF.

V usage is TRBV4-1 and J usage is TRBJ2-7, with a tentative D call TRBD2 (6 bases). CDR3 length: 17 amino acids. Between the trimmed V and J ends, which lost 2 bases and 1 base, there was a span of 18 bases. The V gene's germline CDR1 is MGHRA and CDR2 YSYEKL. The CDR3 nucleotides are TGCGCCAGCAGCCAACAACCGGAGGGGTTCGAATCCTACGAGCAGTACTTC. Amino acids: CASSQQPEGFESYEQYF.

The chain is built from TRBV6-1 and TRBJ1-5, with 10 bases lining up with TRBD1. The CDR3 is made up of 15 amino acids. Germline V gene data show CDR1 as MNHNS and CDR2 as SASEGT. The V segment lost 5 bases and the J segment 3 bases; nucleotides outside the gene matches: 4. The CDR3 sequence: CASSWTGGYNQPQHF. Here the CDR3 DNA reads TGTGCCAGCAGTTGGACAGGGGGTTACAATCAGCCCCAGCATTTT.

The chain joins TRBV5-6 to TRBJ1-1, with D hard to call. CDR1 and CDR2 from the germline V gene are SGHDT and YYEEEE. The CDR3 is 14 amino acids. V was cut by 4 bases and J by 4 bases, with 14 bases left in between. In nucleotides, the CDR3 is TGTGCCAGCAGCCGATGGGCCGGAGGCACTGAAGCTTTCTTT. Its protein product is CASSRWAGGTEAFF.

A few counts support this clone. CDR3 in amino acids: CASSRQGGTEAFF. CDR3 bases: TGTGCCAGCAGTCGACAGGGCGGCACTGAAGCTTTCTTT. The rearrangement links TRBV2 to TRBJ1-1; 7 nucleotides line up with TRBD1. The CDR3 spans 13 residues. The ends lost 5 bases at V and 4 bases at J; junction bases unmatched: 4. Germline assignment: CDR1 SNHLY and CDR2 FYNNEI.

This rearrangement joins TRBV12-5 to TRBJ2-5; D is unclear. The CDR3 has 12 residues. The V end was cut by 6 bases, the J end by 5 bases, with 10 bases between. The germline V gene encodes CDR1 LGHNT and CDR2 FRNRAP. The CDR3 loop is CASGPGWETQYF. CDR3 sequence (DNA): TGTGCTAGTGGCCCGGGTTGGGAGACCCAGTACTTC.

DNA for the CDR3: TGTGCCAGCTCACCACTTCCTAGCTCCCAAGAGACCCAGTACTTC. Its protein is CASSPLPSSQETQYF. The chain is built from TRBV18 and TRBJ2-5, with D maybe TRBD2 (5 bases). The CDR3 spans 15 residues. CDR1 and CDR2 from the germline V gene are KGHSH and LQKENI. The ends were cut back, 1 base at V and 1 base at J, with 10 bases in the middle.

The chain links TRBV2 to TRBJ2-1; 8 bases line up with TRBD2. This CDR3 region has 14 residues. Germline-derived CDR1 and CDR2 are SNHLY and FYNNEI. V was clipped by 4 bases and J by 3 bases; unmatched bases: 2. The CDR3: CASSGLALYNEQFF. The DNA for the CDR3 is TGTGCCAGCAGTGGACTAGCGCTCTACAATGAGCAGTTCTTC.

The gene calls are TRBV4-1 and TRBJ1-4; D not certain. Trimming took 10 bases from V and 0 from J, leaving 15 bases between them. The CDR3 covers 15 residues. The germline V gene has CDR1 MGHRA and CDR2 YSYEKL. The CDR3: CATSSGPATNEKLFF. CDR3 DNA sequence: TGCGCCACTTCCTCGGGCCCTGCAACTAATGAAAAACTGTTTTTT.

The chain recombines TRBV10-3 with TRBJ2-7, with D unclear. Germline-derived CDR1 and CDR2 are ENHRY and SYGVKD. V lost 3 bases to trimming and J lost 3 bases, with 12 bases between them. CDR3 length: 14 residues. CDR3 amino acids: CAISDLGRIYEQYF. In nucleotides, the CDR3 is TGTGCCATCAGTGATTTGGGCAGGATCTACGAGCAGTACTTC.

The rearrangement uses TRBV10-3 and TRBJ2-5, with 9 bases that match TRBD1. The DNA end is a closer match to TRBJ2-7, so the J assignment may be wrong. Germline lookup yields CDR1 ENHRY and CDR2 SYGVKD. The CDR3 totals 15 residues. This CDR3 reads CAISGGTGSPYEQYF. CDR3 bases: TGTGCCATCAGTGGAGGGACAGGGAGCCCCTACGAGCAGTACTTC.

This clone has a single count. V gene TRBV7-2 combines with J gene TRBJ1-2; a weak D match, TRBD1 (5 bases). The CDR3 length is 13 residues. The germline gives CDR1 SGHTA, CDR2 FQGNSA. Trimming pared 2 bases from V and 8 bases from J, leaving 12 bases between. CDR3 region: CASSLYTRGGYTF. Written as DNA, the CDR3 is TGTGCCAGCAGCTTATATACCCGGGGCGGCTACACCTTC.

Remarks on this clone: This specimen includes other DNA sequences encoding the same CDR3. The rearrangement uses TRBV7-2 and TRBJ2-3; no clear D gene. V was cut by 0 bases and J by 1 base, with 5 bases left in between. Germline V gene data show CDR1 as SGHTA and CDR2 as FQGNSA. The CDR3 is 14 residues long. The chain's CDR3 is CASSLASGTDTQYF. The CDR3 DNA sequence: TGTGCCAGCAGCTTAGCCAGTGGCACAGATACGCAGTATTTT.

The count of this clone is one. The rearrangement uses TRBV11-3 and TRBJ2-2; a possible D gene is TRBD1 (6 bases). CDR1 SGHNT and CDR2 YENEEA come from the germline V gene. V lost 4 bases and J 3 bases, leaving 9 bases between the germline ends. CDR3 length equals 14 residues. The chain's CDR3 is CASSSRTDTGELFF. The CDR3 DNA follows: TGTGCCAGCAGCTCCAGGACAGACACCGGGGAGCTGTTTTTT.

This rearrangement joins TRBV5-6 to TRBJ2-5; 7 nucleotides align to TRBD1. V lost 4 bases, J lost 3 bases, and 6 bases stayed unmatched. Germline CDR1 and CDR2: SGHDT and YYEEEE. The CDR3 extends over 14 amino acids. This CDR3 reads CASSTLGTEETQYF. In nucleotides, the CDR3 is TGTGCCAGCAGCACCTTAGGGACAGAAGAGACCCAGTACTTC.

This sequence joins TRBV2 and TRBJ1-6; perhaps TRBD1 as D (6 bases). V was shortened by 3 bases and J by 11 bases, with 14 bases between the two germline ends. The CDR3 runs to 14 residues. In germline, CDR1 is SNHLY, CDR2 FYNNEI. The CDR3, as DNA: TGTGCCAGCAGTGAGAGGGGGGGACGGCCACCCCTCCACTTT. Encoded protein: CASSERGGRPPLHF.